Listed here are 14 T cell receptor beta chains from one sample, sequenced in a study of cytomegalovirus exposure and HLA in healthy donors. Primers: 60 Vbeta forward and 13 Jbeta reverse. TCRdb keeps only in-frame clones here, not all; method: immunoSEQ multiplex PCR. Of more than 85,000 clones detected, approximately 78% appear once; the ten largest clones hold roughly 1.2%. Sequenced material: PBMCs. All receptors derive from a woman aged 25 to 45 in good health and CMV-seronegative.

The chain joins TRBV19 to TRBJ1-1; D gene ambiguous. The CDR3 consists of 13 residues. Trimming removed 5 bases at V and 3 bases at J, with 10 bases between. CDR1 LNHDA and CDR2 SQIVND come from the germline V gene (reference sequence). The DNA of the CDR3 is TGTGCCAGTAGTCCCCCAGATCACACTGAAGCTTTCTTT. It is translated as CASSPPDHTEAFF.

In its sample, this clone was seen a few times. The J gene is TRBJ2-7, the V gene TRBV2; the D is unclear. Germline V CDR1 and CDR2: SNHLY, FYNNEI. Trimming took 8 bases from V and 6 from J, leaving 17 bases between them. This CDR3 spans 13 amino acids. CDR3 residues: CASEPGFLPEQYF. In nucleotides, the CDR3 is TGTGCCAGCGAGCCAGGTTTTCTCCCCGAGCAGTACTTC.

The J gene is TRBJ2-7, the V gene TRBV9; 10 bases match TRBD1. The CDR3 spans 14 residues. Germline assignment: CDR1 SGDLS and CDR2 YYNGEE. V trimming: 3 bases; J trimming: 5 bases; junction bases outside the gene matches: 5. In DNA form, the CDR3 reads TGTGCCAGCAGCGATGGGACAGGGGTCGACGAGCAGTACTTC. Amino acids: CASSDGTGVDEQYF.

The CDR3 nucleotides read TGCGCCAGCAGCCCCTGGACTAGCGGGAGCGATGAGCAGTTCTTC. It codes for CASSPWTSGSDEQFF. The chain couples TRBV4-3 to TRBJ2-1; TRBD2 matches at 13 bases. With 4 bases clipped from V and 8 bases from J, the junction kept 5 bases outside the gene matches. The length of the CDR3 is 15 residues. Germline V gene data show CDR1 as LGHNA and CDR2 as YSLEER.

The chain combines TRBV4-1 with TRBJ1-1; D is ambiguous. The CDR3 runs to 13 residues. CDR1 MGHRA and CDR2 YSYEKL come from the germline V gene. Trimming took off 0 bases at V and 6 bases at J, with 8 bases between the two ends. CDR3 protein: CASSQDRGAEAFF. In DNA form, the CDR3 reads TGCGCCAGCAGCCAAGATCGAGGCGCTGAAGCTTTCTTT.

This clone appeared a single time. The chain has TRBV15 and TRBJ2-7; 11 positions match TRBD1. V lost 0 bases, J lost 3 bases, and 4 bases stayed unmatched. CDR1 and CDR2 from the germline V gene are LNHNV and YYDKDF (reference sequence). There are 16 residues in the CDR3. For the CDR3, the DNA is TGTGCCACCAGCAGAGATTCCGGGACAGGGGGCTACGAGCAGTACTTC. It yields the protein CATSRDSGTGGYEQYF.

The chain combines TRBV5-4 with TRBJ2-5; D gene ambiguous. The V and J ends lost 0 bases and 11 bases respectively, with 8 bases between them. The germline V gene encodes CDR1 SGHNT and CDR2 YYREEE (reference sequence). The CDR3 loop spans 11 amino acids. Here the CDR3 reads CASSLGAEQYF. The CDR3 DNA reads TGTGCCAGCAGCTTGGGGGCAGAGCAGTACTTC.

The chain employs TRBV7-9 and TRBJ1-1; no definite D call. The CDR3 length is 16 residues. Germline CDR1 SEHNR, CDR2 FQNEAQ (reference sequence). V was trimmed by 5 bases and J by 1 base, leaving 17 bases between them. The DNA for the CDR3 is TGTGCCAGCAGCCCCAACAGAGCCATACAGAACACTGAAGCTTTCTTT. Protein sequence: CASSPNRAIQNTEAFF.

The chain is built from TRBV19 and TRBJ2-7, with TRBD1 identical over 9 bases. The CDR3 covers 14 residues. V lost 5 bases to trimming and J lost 3 bases; unmatched junction nucleotides: 5. Germline V gene sequence: CDR1 LNHDA, CDR2 SQIVND (reference sequence). CDR3 sequence reads: CASSGQGTFYEQYF. CDR3 coding DNA: TGTGCCAGTAGTGGACAGGGGACTTTCTACGAGCAGTACTTC. Filled out from reference TRBV19 and TRBJ2-7, the complete variable domain reads DGGITQSPKYLFRKEGQNVTLSCEQNLNHDAMYWYRQDPGQGLRLIYYSQIVNDFQKGDIAEGYSVSREKKESFPLTVTSAQKNPTAFYLCASSGQGTFYEQYFGPGTRLTVT.

The chain combines TRBV7-9 with TRBJ1-1; 7 bases align to TRBD1. The germline V gene encodes CDR1 SEHNR and CDR2 FQNEAQ (reference sequence). The CDR3 runs 15 residues. V lost 5 bases and J lost 4; bases outside the gene matches: 10. The CDR3 reads CASSQAGGSSTEAFF. As DNA, the CDR3 is TGTGCCAGCAGCCAGGCAGGGGGTAGTAGCACTGAAGCTTTCTTT.

This chain joins TRBV5-1 and TRBJ2-7; 10 bases agree with TRBD1. Losses at the gene ends were 4 bases for V and 5 bases for J; bases not matched to a gene: 6. This CDR3 has 14 amino acids. The germline CDR1 and CDR2 sequences are SGHRS and YFSETQ. CDR3 in amino acids: CASSQRDRGNEQYF. CDR3 bases: TGCGCCAGCAGCCAAAGGGACAGGGGTAACGAGCAGTACTTC.

This clone has a single count. This chain uses TRBV29-1 with TRBJ2-7; D unclear. CDR1 and CDR2 from the germline V gene are SQVTM and ANQGSEA. The CDR3 spans 12 residues. Trimming stripped 7 bases from V and 2 bases from J, with 12 bases between. This CDR3 reads CSASGPAYEQYF. The CDR3 DNA reads TGCAGCGCCTCTGGGCCCGCCTACGAGCAGTACTTC.

V usage is TRBV5-6 and J usage is TRBJ2-1, with TRBD2 matching over 7 bases. The CDR3 sequence is 16 residues long. V trimming: 0 bases; J trimming: 9 bases; junction bases outside the gene matches: 12. The V gene's germline CDR1 is SGHDT and CDR2 YYEEEE. CDR3 loop: CASSLARAGDWFEQFF. The CDR3 nucleotides are TGTGCCAGCAGCTTGGCCCGCGCGGGAGACTGGTTTGAGCAGTTCTTC. The whole variable domain, remainder taken from reference TRBV5-6 and TRBJ2-1, is DAGVTQSPTHLIKTRGQQVTLRCSPKSGHDTVSWYQQALGQGPQFIFQYYEEEERQRGNFPDRFSGHQFPNYSSELNVNALLLGDSALYLCASSLARAGDWFEQFFGPGTRLTVL.

The chain joins TRBV28 to TRBJ1-2; possible D gene TRBD1, 6 bases. From germline, CDR1 is MDHEN and CDR2 SYDVKM. This CDR3 region has 15 residues. V dropped 2 bases and J dropped 7 bases, with 17 bases sitting between them. In DNA, the CDR3 is TGTGCCAGCAGTTTAATGAACAGGGTCGGTTTTGGCTACACCTTC. Protein: CASSLMNRVGFGYTF.